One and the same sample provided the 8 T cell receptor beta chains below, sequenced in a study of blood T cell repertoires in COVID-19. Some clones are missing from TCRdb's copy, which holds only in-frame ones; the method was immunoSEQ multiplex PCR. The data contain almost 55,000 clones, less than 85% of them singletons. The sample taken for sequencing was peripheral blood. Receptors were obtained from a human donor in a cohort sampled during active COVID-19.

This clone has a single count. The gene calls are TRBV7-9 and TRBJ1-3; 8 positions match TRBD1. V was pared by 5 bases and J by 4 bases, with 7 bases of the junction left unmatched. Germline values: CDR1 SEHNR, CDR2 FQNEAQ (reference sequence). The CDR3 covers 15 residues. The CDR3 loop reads CASSHDRGAGNTIYF. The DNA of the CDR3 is TGTGCCAGCAGCCATGACAGGGGTGCAGGAAACACCATATATTTT.

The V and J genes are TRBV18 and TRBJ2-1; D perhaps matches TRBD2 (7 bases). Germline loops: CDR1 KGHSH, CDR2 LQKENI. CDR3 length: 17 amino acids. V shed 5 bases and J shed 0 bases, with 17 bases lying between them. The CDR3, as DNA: TGTGCCAGCTCAACTAAGGGGGGGGGCTCCTCCTACAATGAGCAGTTCTTC. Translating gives CASSTKGGGSSYNEQFF.

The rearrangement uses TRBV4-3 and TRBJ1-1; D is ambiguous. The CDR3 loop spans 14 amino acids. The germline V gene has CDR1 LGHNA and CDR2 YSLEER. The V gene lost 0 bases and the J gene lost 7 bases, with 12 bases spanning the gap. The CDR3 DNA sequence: TGCGCCAGCAGCCAAGATAGGAGAGGCGGTGAAGCTTTCTTT. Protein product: CASSQDRRGGEAFF.

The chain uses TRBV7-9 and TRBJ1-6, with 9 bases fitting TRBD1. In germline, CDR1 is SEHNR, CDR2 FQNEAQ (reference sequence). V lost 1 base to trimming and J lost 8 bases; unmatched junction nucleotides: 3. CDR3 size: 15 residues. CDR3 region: CASSLGGTGYSPLHF. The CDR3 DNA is TGTGCCAGCAGCTTAGGGGGGACAGGGTATTCACCCCTCCACTTT.

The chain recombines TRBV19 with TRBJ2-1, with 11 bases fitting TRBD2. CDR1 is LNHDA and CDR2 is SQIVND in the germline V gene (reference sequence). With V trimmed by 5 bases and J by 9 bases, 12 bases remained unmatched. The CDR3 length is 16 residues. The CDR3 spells CASSPVAGGPGSEQFF. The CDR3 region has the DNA TGTGCCAGTAGTCCAGTAGCGGGGGGGCCGGGCAGTGAGCAGTTCTTC.

CDR3 protein: CAWSRDRNQPQHF. The CDR3 DNA sequence: TGTGCCTGGAGCCGGGACAGAAATCAGCCCCAGCATTTT. The rearrangement joins TRBV30 to TRBJ1-5, with TRBD1 identical over 7 bases. Germline V gene sequence: CDR1 GTSNPN, CDR2 SVGIG (reference sequence). CDR3 length: 13 residues. The V and J ends lost 3 bases and 4 bases, in that order; junction bases with no gene match: 3.

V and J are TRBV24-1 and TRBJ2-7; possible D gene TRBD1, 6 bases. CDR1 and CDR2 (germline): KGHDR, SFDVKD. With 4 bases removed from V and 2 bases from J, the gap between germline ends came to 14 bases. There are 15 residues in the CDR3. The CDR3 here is CATSDPRDTTYEQYF. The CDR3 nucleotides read TGTGCCACCAGTGACCCCCGGGACACCACCTACGAGCAGTACTTC.

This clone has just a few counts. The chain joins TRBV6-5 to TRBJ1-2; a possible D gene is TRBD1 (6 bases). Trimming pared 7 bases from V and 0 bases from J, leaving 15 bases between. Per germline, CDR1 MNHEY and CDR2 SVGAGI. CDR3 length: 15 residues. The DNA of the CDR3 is TGTGCCAGCACAGTACAACAGGGTCCTAACTATGGCTACACCTTC. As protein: CASTVQQGPNYGYTF.